The 10 T cell receptor beta chains in this list originate from one sample, sequenced in a study of cytomegalovirus exposure and HLA in healthy donors. Primers included in the PCR were 60 Vbeta and 13 Jbeta primers. Profiled with immunoSEQ multiplex PCR; TCRdb holds only in-frame clones, not every one. The table records 90,000 to 120,000 clones, less than 85% of them present only once. Sequencing was done on a sample of PBMCs. These receptors all come from a man younger than 35 in good health and CMV-seronegative.

The chain has TRBV18 and TRBJ1-5, with TRBD1 matching 7 bases. Germline CDR1 KGHSH, CDR2 LQKENI. Losses at the gene ends were 2 bases for V and 0 bases for J; bases not matched to a gene: 7. This CDR3 is built from 17 residues. CDR3 bases: TGTGCCAGCTCACCAGGGGCAGGGGGGAATAGCAATCAGCCCCAGCATTTT. Its protein is CASSPGAGGNSNQPQHF.

The rearrangement joins TRBV6-5 to TRBJ2-5; D may be TRBD1 (7 bases). The CDR3 sequence is 13 residues long. Germline values: CDR1 MNHEY, CDR2 SVGAGI. V shed 4 bases and J shed 7 bases, with 13 bases lying between them. This chain's CDR3 is CASSSGGFSTQYF. As DNA, the CDR3 is TGTGCCAGCAGTTCAGGGGGGTTCTCGACCCAGTACTTC.

This clone came up a few times. The chain has TRBV10-3 and TRBJ1-1; D is undetermined. CDR1 is ENHRY, CDR2 SYGVKD, per germline. This CDR3 is built from 14 residues. Deletions cut 4 bases from V and 0 bases from J, with 9 bases between. This chain's CDR3 is CAISGHPMNTEAFF. CDR3 coding DNA: TGTGCCATCAGTGGACATCCAATGAACACTGAAGCTTTCTTT.

This clone was seen only once. The V and J genes are TRBV7-6 and TRBJ2-7; D uncertain. CDR3 size: 14 residues. In germline, CDR1 is SGHVS, CDR2 FNYEAQ. Trimming took 1 base from V and 3 from J, leaving 10 bases between them. Here the CDR3 reads CASSLEADNYEQYF. CDR3 coding DNA: TGTGCCAGCAGCTTAGAGGCAGACAACTACGAGCAGTACTTC.

The CDR3 region is CASSDIGGNTGELFF. The CDR3 nucleotides read TGTGCCAGCAGTGACATAGGCGGTAACACCGGGGAGCTGTTTTTT. The chain is built from TRBV6-4 and TRBJ2-2; D gene uncertain. This CDR3 has 15 amino acids. With 2 bases removed from V and 2 bases from J, the gap between germline ends came to 9 bases. CDR1 is MRHNA and CDR2 is SNTAGT in the germline V gene.

The chain links TRBV10-1 to TRBJ2-6; D gene ambiguous. The CDR3 runs to 13 residues. With 9 bases removed from V and 1 base from J, the gap between germline ends came to 7 bases. Looked up from germline, CDR1 is WNHNN and CDR2 is SYGVQD (reference sequence). The DNA for the CDR3 is TGCGCCAGTTCCTTTTCTGGGGCCAACGTCCTGACTTTC. Its translation: CASSFSGANVLTF.

This chain links TRBV7-8 with TRBJ2-7, with 9 positions matching TRBD1. The J segment lost 1 base and the V segment lost 2 bases, leaving 6 bases of the junction unmatched. CDR1 and CDR2 (germline): SGHVS, FQNEAQ. This CDR3 is 16 amino acids long. For the CDR3, the DNA is TGTGCCAGCAGCTTAATCCCCGGGACAGGGTCCTACGAGCAGTACTTC. It encodes CASSLIPGTGSYEQYF.

This rearrangement joins TRBV5-1 to TRBJ2-5; 8 bases fit TRBD1. The J call is doubtful: the DNA matches TRBJ2-7 better. The CDR3 loop spans 15 amino acids. Germline CDR1 reads SGHRS; CDR2 reads YFSETQ. CDR3 protein: CASSLDTGGTYEQYF. The CDR3 DNA follows: TGCGCCAGCAGCTTGGATACAGGGGGGACCTACGAGCAGTACTTC.

The genes are TRBV6-5 and TRBJ2-5, with a tentative D call TRBD2 (6 bases). The CDR3 consists of 15 residues. Germline assignment: CDR1 MNHEY and CDR2 SVGAGI. V was pared by 2 bases and J by 5 bases, with 15 bases between. The CDR3 DNA reads as TGTGCCAGCAGTTACGCCGGGGGACGGAGGGAGACCCAGTACTTC. It codes for CASSYAGGRRETQYF.

V is TRBV9 and J is TRBJ2-3, with 7 bases that match TRBD2. The trim removed 3 bases at V and 7 bases at J, leaving 11 bases unmatched. The CDR3 is 15 amino acids. Per the germline V gene, CDR1 is SGDLS and CDR2 is YYNGEE. The CDR3 loop is CASSATSSDTYTQYF. Here the CDR3 DNA reads TGTGCCAGCAGCGCGACTAGCAGTGATACATATACGCAGTATTTT.